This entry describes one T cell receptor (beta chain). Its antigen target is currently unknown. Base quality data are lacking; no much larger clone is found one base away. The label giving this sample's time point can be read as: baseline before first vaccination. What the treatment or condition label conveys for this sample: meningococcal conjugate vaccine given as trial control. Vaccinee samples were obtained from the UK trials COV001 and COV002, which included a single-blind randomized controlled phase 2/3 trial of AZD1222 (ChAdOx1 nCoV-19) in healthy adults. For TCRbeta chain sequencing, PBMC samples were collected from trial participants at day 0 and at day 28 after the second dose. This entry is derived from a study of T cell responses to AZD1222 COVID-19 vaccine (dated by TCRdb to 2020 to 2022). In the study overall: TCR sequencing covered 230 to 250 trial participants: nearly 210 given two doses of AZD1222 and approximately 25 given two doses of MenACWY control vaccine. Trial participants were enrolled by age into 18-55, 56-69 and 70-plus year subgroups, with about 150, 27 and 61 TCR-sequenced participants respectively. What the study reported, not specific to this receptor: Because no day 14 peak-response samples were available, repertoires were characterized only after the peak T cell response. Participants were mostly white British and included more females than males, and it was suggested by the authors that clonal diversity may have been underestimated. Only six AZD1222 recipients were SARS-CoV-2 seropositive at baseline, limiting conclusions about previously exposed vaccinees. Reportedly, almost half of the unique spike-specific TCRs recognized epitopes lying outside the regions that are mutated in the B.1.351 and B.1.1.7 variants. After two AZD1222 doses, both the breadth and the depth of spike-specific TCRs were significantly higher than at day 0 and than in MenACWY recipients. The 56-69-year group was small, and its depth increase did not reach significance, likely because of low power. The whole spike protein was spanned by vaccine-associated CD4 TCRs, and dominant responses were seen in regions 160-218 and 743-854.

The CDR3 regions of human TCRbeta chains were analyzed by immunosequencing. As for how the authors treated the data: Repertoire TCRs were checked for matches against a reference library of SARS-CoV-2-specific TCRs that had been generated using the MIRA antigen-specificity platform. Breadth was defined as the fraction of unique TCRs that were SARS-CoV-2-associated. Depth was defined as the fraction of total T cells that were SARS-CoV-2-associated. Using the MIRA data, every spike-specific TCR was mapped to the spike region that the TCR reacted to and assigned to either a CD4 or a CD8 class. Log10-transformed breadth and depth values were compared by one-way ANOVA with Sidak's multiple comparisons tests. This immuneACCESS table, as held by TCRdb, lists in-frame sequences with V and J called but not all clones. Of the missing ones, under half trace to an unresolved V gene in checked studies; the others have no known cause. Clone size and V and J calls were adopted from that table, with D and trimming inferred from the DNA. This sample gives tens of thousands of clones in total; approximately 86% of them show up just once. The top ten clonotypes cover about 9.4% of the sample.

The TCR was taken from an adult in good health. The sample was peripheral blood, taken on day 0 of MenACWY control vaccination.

DNA sequence: TGTGCCAGCAGTACCAACGGAGGTTTCAATGAGCAGTTCTTC. This codes for CASSTNGGFNEQFF. The receptor chain draws on TRBV28 and TRBJ2-1; the D gene is perhaps TRBD2, on 5 matching bases. The CDR3 sequence holds 14 residues, the cysteine and phenylalanine included. Only CDR3 DNA remains: 42 bases, in frame from the first base. From a lookup of the germline V gene, CDR1 and CDR2 are MDHEN and SYDVKM. Trimming takes 5 bases from V and 6 bases from J, and the germline ends sit 14 bases apart.